This TCR beta chain was sequenced in a study of T-cell memory formation after mild COVID-19. Whole-study findings and limits: Prior to infection, memory already included some responding clones, suggesting cross-reactive memory joined. Whether second-wave clones peaking at day 37 were SARS-CoV-2 specific went unconfirmed.

A few counts support this clonotype. Its antigen is not identified. One entry per CDR3 protein results from TCRdb running MiXCR on the 5' RACE reads. This sample has 58,000 or so distinct CDR3 sequences, with around a quarter found just once. Trimming cost V 2 bases and J 6 bases, with 7 bases left between them. The CDR3 totals 13 residues. Germline values: CDR1 SGHVS, CDR2 FQNEAQ. The material sequenced was PBMCs or a T cell subset sorted from them (not recorded which). This sequence originates from a man aged 18 to 29 who had mild COVID-19 (a few samples of this study predate the infection). Cell type and time point are not known. The rearrangement uses TRBV7-8 and TRBJ2-2; D perhaps matches TRBD1 (5 bases). The CDR3 spells CASSLRGSGELFF. CDR3 DNA sequence: TGTGCCAGCAGCTTAAGGGGTTCCGGGGAGCTGTTTTTT.